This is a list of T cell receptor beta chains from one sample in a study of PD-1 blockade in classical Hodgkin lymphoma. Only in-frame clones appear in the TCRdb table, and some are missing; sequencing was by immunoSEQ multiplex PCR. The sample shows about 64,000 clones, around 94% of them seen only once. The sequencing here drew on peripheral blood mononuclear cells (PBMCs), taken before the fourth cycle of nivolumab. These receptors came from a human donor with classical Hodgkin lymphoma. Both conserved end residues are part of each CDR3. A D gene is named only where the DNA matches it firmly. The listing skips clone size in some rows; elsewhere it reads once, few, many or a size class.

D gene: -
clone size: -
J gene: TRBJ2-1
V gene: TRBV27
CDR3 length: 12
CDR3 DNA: TGTGCCAGCAGTTTATGGGGGGACGAGCAGTTCTTC
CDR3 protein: CASSLWGDEQFF

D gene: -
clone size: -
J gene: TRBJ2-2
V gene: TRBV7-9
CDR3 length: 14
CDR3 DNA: TGTGCCAGCAGCTTAGGGGGGATCGCCGGGGAGCTGTTTTTT
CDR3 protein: CASSLGGIAGELFF

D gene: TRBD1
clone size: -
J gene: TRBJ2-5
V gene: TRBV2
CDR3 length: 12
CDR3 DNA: TGTGCCAGCAGTGGCCCGGACAGGGAGCAGTACTTC
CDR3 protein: CASSGPDREQYF

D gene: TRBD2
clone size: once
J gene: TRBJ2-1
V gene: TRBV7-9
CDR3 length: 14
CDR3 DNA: TGTGCCAGCAGCTTTAGCGGGGTCAGGAATGAGCAGTTCTTC
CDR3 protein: CASSFSGVRNEQFF

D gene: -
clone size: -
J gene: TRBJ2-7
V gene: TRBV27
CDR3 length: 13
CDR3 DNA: TGTGCCAGCAGTTTATCAGCCCCCTACGAGCAGTACTTC
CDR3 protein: CASSLSAPYEQYF

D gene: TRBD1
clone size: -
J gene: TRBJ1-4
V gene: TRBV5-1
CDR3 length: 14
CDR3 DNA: TGCGCCAGCAGCTTTGGACAGGGGAGTGAAAAACTGTTTTTT
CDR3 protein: CASSFGQGSEKLFF

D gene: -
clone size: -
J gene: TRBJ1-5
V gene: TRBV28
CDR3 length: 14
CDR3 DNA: TGTGCCAGCAGTTTTGTGGGGATGAGTCAGCCCCAGCATTTT
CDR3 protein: CASSFVGMSQPQHF

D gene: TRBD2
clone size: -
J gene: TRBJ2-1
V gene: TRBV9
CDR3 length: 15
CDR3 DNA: TGTGCCAGCAGCCCCACCGGTTGGGACTACGATGAGCAGTTCTTC
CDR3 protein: CASSPTGWDYDEQFF

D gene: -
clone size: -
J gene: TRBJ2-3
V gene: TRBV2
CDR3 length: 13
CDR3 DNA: TGTGCCAGCAGTGTAGAGCCACTTTCTAAGCAGTATTTT
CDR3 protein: CASSVEPLSKQYF

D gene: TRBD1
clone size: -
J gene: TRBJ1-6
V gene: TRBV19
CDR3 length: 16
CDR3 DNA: TGTGCCAGTACCGCCAGGGACAGGGTTGGTAATTCACCCCTCCACTTT
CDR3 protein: CASTARDRVGNSPLHF

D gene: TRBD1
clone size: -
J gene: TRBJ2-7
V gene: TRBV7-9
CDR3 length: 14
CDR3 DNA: TGTGCCAGCAGCTTCCGGGACAGGGGTGGCGAGCAGTACTTC
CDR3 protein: CASSFRDRGGEQYF

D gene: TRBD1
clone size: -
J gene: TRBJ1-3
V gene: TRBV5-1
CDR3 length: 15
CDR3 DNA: TGCGCCAGCAGCCGGGACAGGGTCTCTGGAAACACCATATATTTT
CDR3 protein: CASSRDRVSGNTIYF

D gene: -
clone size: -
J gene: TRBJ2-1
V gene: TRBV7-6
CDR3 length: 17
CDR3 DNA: TGTGCCAGCAGCTTAGTCGCCAGGACGAAATCCTACAATGAGCAGTTCTTC
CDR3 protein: CASSLVARTKSYNEQFF

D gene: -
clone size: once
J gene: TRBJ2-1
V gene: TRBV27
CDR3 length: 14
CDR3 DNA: TGTGCCAGCAGTTGGACAGCCCCCTACAATGAGCAGTTCTTC
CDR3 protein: CASSWTAPYNEQFF

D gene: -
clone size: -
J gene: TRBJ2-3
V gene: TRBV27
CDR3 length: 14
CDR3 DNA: TGTGCCAGCAGTCGACTCGGTCCCACAGATACGCAGTATTTT
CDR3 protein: CASSRLGPTDTQYF

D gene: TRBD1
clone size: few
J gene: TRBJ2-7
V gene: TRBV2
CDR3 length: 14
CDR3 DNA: TGTGCCAGCAGTGTAGACAGGGGGACCTACGAGCAGTACTTC
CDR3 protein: CASSVDRGTYEQYF

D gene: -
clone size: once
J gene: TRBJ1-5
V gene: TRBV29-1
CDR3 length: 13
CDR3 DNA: TGCAGCGTTGGGGGGGGGAGCAATCAGCCCCAGCATTTT
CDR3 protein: CSVGGGSNQPQHF

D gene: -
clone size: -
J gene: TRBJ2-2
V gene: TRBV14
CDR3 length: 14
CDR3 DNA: TGTGCCAGCAGCCAAGTTTCGACAGCCGGGGAGCTGTTTTTT
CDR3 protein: CASSQVSTAGELFF

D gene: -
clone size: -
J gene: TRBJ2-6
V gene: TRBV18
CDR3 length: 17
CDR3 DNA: TGTGCCAGCTCGACCGGGGCCGTTAACTCTGGGGCCAACGTCCTGACTTTC
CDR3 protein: CASSTGAVNSGANVLTF

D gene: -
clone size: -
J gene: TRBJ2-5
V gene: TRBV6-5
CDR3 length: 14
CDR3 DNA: TGTGCCAGCAGTTACGAGCTCTCGCAAGAGACCCAGTACTTC
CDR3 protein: CASSYELSQETQYF

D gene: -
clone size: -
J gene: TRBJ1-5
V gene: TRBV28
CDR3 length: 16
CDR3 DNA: TGTGCCAGCAGAGGGGGATTGGGCTTCGGCAATCAGCCCCAGCATTTT
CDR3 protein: CASRGGLGFGNQPQHF

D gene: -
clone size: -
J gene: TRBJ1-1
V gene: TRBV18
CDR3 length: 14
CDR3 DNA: TGTGCCAGCTCGTTAAGGGACATTAACACTGAAGCTTTCTTT
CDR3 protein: CASSLRDINTEAFF

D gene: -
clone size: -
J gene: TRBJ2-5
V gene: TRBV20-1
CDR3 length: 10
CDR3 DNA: TGCAGTGCTGTGGAAGAGACCCAGTACTTC
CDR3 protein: CSAVEETQYF

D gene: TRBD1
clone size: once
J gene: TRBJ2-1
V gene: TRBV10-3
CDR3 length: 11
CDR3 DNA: TGTGCCATGGGACAGTACAATGAGCAGTTCTTC
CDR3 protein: CAMGQYNEQFF

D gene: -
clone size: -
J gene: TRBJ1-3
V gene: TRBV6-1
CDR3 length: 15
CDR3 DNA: TGTGCCAGCAGGGTGACACTCGGCTCTGGAAACACCATATATTTT
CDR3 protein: CASRVTLGSGNTIYF

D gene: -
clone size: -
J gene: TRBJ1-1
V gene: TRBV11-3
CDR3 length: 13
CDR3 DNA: TGTGCCAGCAGCAACAGGGATAACACTGAAGCTTTCTTT
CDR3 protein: CASSNRDNTEAFF

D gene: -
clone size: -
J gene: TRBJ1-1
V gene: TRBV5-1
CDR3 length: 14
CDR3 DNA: TGCGCCAGCAGCACGGATGGACAAAACACTGAAGCTTTCTTT
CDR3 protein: CASSTDGQNTEAFF

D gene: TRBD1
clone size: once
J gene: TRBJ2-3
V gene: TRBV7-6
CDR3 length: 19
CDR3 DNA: TGTGCCAGCAGCTTAGCGCTTGAGGGGGCCATAATAAGCACAGATACGCAGTATTTT
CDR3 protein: CASSLALEGAIISTDTQYF

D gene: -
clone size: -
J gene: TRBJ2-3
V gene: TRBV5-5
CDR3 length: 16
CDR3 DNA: TGTGCCAGCAGCTTTATGACCGGGACTAGCACAGATACGCAGTATTTT
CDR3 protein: CASSFMTGTSTDTQYF

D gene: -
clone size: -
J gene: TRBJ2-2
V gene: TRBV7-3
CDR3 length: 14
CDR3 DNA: TGTGCCAGCAGCTTAGCCCACAACACCGGGGAGCTGTTTTTT
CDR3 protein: CASSLAHNTGELFF

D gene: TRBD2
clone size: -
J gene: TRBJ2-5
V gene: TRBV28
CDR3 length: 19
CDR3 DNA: TGTGCCAGCAGACCGACCGGGACAAGGACTAGCGGAACGCAAGAGACCCAGTACTTC
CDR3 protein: CASRPTGTRTSGTQETQYF

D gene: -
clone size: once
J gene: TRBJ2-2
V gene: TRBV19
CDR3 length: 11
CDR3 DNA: TGTGTCACATACAATTTTGGGGAGCTGTTTTTT
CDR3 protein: CVTYNFGELFF

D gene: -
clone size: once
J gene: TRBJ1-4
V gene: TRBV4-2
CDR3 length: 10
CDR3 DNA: TGTGCCAGCGGGGGTGAAAAACTGTTTTTT
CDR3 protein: CASGGEKLFF

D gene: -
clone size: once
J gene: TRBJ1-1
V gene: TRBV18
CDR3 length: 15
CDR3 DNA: TGTGCCAGCTCACCGGGGGGGAGGATGGACACTGAAGCTTTCTTT
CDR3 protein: CASSPGGRMDTEAFF

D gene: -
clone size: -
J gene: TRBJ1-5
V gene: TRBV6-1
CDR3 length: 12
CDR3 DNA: TGTGCCAGCAGTGACGCCTATCAGCCCCAGCATTTT
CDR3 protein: CASSDAYQPQHF

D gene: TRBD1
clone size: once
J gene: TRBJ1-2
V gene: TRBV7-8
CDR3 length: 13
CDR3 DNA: TGTGCCAGCAGCAGGACAGGGGAGGATGGCTACACCTTC
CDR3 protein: CASSRTGEDGYTF

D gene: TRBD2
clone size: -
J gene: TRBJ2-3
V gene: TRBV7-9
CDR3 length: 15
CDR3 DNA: TGTGCCAGCAGCTTAGTAGCGGGAGGCACAGATACGCAGTATTTT
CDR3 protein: CASSLVAGGTDTQYF

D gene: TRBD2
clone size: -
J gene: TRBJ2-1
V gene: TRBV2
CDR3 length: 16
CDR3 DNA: TGTGCCAGCAGTGGGACTAGCGGGACCTTCTACAATGAGCAGTTCTTC
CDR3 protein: CASSGTSGTFYNEQFF

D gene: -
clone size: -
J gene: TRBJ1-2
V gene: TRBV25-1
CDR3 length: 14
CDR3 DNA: TGTGCCAGCAGTCAACACCGGGGAAGCGGTGGCTACACCTTC
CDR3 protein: CASSQHRGSGGYTF

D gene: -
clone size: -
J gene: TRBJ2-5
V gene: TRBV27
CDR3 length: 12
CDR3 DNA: TGTGCCAGCAGTTTTTTCCAAGAGACCCAGTACTTC
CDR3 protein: CASSFFQETQYF

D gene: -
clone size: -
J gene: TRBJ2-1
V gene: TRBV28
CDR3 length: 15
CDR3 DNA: TGTGCCAGCGGCTTAGAAAGACTAACGGACAATGAGCAGTTCTTC
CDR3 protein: CASGLERLTDNEQFF

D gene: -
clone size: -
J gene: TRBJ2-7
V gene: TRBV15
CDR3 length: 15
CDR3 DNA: TGTGCCACCAGCAGAGGGGTTTCGGGGGCACGCGAGCAGTACTTC
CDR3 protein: CATSRGVSGAREQYF

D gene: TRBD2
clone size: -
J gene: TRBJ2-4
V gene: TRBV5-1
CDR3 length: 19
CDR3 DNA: TGCGCCAGCAGCTCGGGGGCGGGACTAGTATCCCTAGCCAAAAACATTCAGTACTTC
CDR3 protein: CASSSGAGLVSLAKNIQYF

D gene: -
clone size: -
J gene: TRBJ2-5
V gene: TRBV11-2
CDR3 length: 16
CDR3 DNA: TGTGCCAGCAGCGGTATCGGGGGAATGTACCAAGAGACCCAGTACTTC
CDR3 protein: CASSGIGGMYQETQYF

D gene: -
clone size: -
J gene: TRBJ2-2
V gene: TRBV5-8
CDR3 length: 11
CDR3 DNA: TGTGCGAAATGGGTAGCCGGGGAGCTGTTTTTT
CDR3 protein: CAKWVAGELFF

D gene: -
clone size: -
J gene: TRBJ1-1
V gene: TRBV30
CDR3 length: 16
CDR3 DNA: TGTGCCTGGAGCACAGGGCCTTTTGGATGGGACACTGAAGCTTTCTTT
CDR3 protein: CAWSTGPFGWDTEAFF

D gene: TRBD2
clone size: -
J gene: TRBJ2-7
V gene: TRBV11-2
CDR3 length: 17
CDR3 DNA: TGTGCCAGCAGCTTAGGGGGTGTGTTAGCGGGCCCCTACGAGCAGTACTTC
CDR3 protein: CASSLGGVLAGPYEQYF

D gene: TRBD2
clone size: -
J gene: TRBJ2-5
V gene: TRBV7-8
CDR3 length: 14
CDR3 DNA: TGTGCCAGCAGCCCCAGACTAGCGGTAGGGACCCAGTACTTC
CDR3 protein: CASSPRLAVGTQYF

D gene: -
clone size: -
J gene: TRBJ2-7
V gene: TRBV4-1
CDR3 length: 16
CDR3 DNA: TGCGCCAGCAGCCAAGGGCCCGGAGTGGCAGGGTACGAGCAGTACTTC
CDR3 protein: CASSQGPGVAGYEQYF

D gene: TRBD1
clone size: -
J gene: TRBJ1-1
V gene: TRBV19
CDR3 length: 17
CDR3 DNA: TGTGCCAGTAGTGCCTCGGAGACAGGGGGCTGGGGCACTGAAGCTTTCTTT
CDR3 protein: CASSASETGGWGTEAFF